The 21 T cell receptor beta chains below all came from one sample that was sequenced in a study of blood T cell repertoires in COVID-19 (dated by TCRdb to 2019 to 2021). Receptors were amplified or captured by the immunoSEQ multiplex PCR assay. TCRdb took this table from immuneACCESS and kept in-frame rearrangements with V and J called. Such tables lack part of the clones; where checked against another copy, unresolved V genes explain under half of the gap, and the rest is unexplained. This sample gives 150,000 to 200,000 clones in total; 84% of them show up just once. The ten largest account for 13% to 15% of the sample. Sequencing was done on a sample of peripheral blood. The receptors here all came from a man younger than 40 with active or convalescent COVID-19.

The chain has TRBV14 and TRBJ2-1; TRBD2 agrees at 9 bases. The ends lost 3 bases at V and 8 bases at J; junction bases unmatched: 11. The CDR3 is 16 amino acids. Germline V gene lookup returns CDR1 SGHDN and CDR2 FVKESK. The CDR3 nucleotides are TGTGCCAGCAGCCAGCCTTGGGCGGGGGGGCCATATGAGCAGTTCTTC. Amino acids: CASSQPWAGGPYEQFF.

The CDR3 spells CASSYLQGSEAFF. CDR3 in DNA: TGTGCCAGCAGTTACTTACAGGGCAGTGAAGCTTTCTTT. J is TRBJ1-1 and V is TRBV6-2 or TRBV6-3, with D maybe TRBD1 (6 bases). The germline V and J ends were trimmed by 1 base and 7 bases, with 10 bases remaining between them. The CDR3 length is 13 residues. CDR1 MNHEY and CDR2 SVGEGT come from the germline V gene.

The chain employs TRBV29-1 and TRBJ1-6, with TRBD1 matching over 8 bases. V was clipped by 6 bases and J by 3 bases; unmatched bases: 1. The germline V gene has CDR1 SQVTM and CDR2 ANQGSEA. The CDR3 sequence is 13 residues long. The CDR3 sequence: CSVGQDYNSPLHF. The DNA of the CDR3 is TGCAGCGTGGGACAGGACTATAATTCACCCCTCCACTTT.

The rearrangement joins TRBV6-5 to TRBJ2-2, with D possibly being TRBD2 (5 bases). Germline CDR1 is MNHEY and CDR2 is SVGAGI. The V end was cut by 0 bases, the J end by 2 bases, with 10 bases between. This CDR3 is built from 16 residues. The CDR3 loop reads CASSYSPGINTGELFF. In DNA form, the CDR3 reads TGTGCCAGCAGTTACTCTCCCGGGATCAACACCGGGGAGCTGTTTTTT.

The chain uses TRBV24-1 and TRBJ1-2; D is unclear. This CDR3 has 14 amino acids. The V gene's germline CDR1 is KGHDR and CDR2 SFDVKD. The V end lost 3 bases, the J end lost 3 bases, and 10 bases lay between the germline ends. The CDR3 loop is CATSDGGWDYGYTF. The CDR3 nucleotides read TGTGCCACCAGTGATGGAGGCTGGGACTATGGCTACACCTTC.

CDR3 region: CASSQSTHNEQFF. CDR3 bases: TGTGCCAGCAGCCAGTCCACACACAATGAGCAGTTCTTC. This rearrangement joins TRBV7-3 to TRBJ2-1, with D hard to call. The CDR3 is made up of 13 amino acids. Between the trimmed V and J ends, which lost 5 bases and 5 bases, there was a span of 10 bases. Germline V gene sequence: CDR1 SGHTA, CDR2 FQGTGA.

A remark on this clone: A junction end diverges from the germline sequence, so it may reflect a read error. The J gene is TRBJ1-1, the V gene TRBV28; the D is unclear. This CDR3 is 14 amino acids long. The germline V gene encodes CDR1 MDHEN and CDR2 SYDVKM. The CDR3, as DNA: TGTGCCAGCAGCTTATGGAGGCTGAACACTGAAGCTTTCTTT. Encoded protein: CASSLWRLNTEAFF.

This clone showed up just once. The V gene is TRBV11-3, the J gene TRBJ1-2; 11 nucleotides line up with TRBD1. This CDR3 is built from 14 residues. Germline CDR1 reads SGHNT; CDR2 reads YENEEA. After removal of 1 base from V and 14 bases from J, the junction contained 9 bases not matched to a gene. This chain's CDR3 is CASSLVTGQGAQTF. The CDR3 region has the DNA TGTGCCAGCAGCTTAGTGACAGGACAGGGGGCTCAGACCTTC.

The chain employs TRBV4-1 and TRBJ2-1, with 8 positions matching TRBD2. V was pared by 0 bases and J by 9 bases, with 7 bases of the junction left unmatched. Germline V gene lookup returns CDR1 MGHRA and CDR2 YSYEKL. The length of the CDR3 is 15 residues. CDR3 in amino acids: CASSQDRIAGSEQFF. The CDR3 DNA sequence: TGCGCCAGCAGCCAAGATCGTATAGCGGGGAGTGAGCAGTTCTTC.

The chain has TRBV10-1 and TRBJ2-5; no clear D. The V gene lost 4 bases and the J gene lost 5 bases, with 11 bases spanning the gap. The germline V gene encodes CDR1 WNHNN and CDR2 SYGVQD (reference sequence). This CDR3 has 13 amino acids. The CDR3 coding sequence is TGCGCCAGCAGTGGGGCAGGCCTGGAGACCCAGTACTTC. It codes for CASSGAGLETQYF.

The chain employs TRBV30 and TRBJ1-1; tentatively, D is TRBD1 (5 bases). The V and J ends lost 5 bases and 1 base respectively, with 8 bases between them. Germline V gene sequence: CDR1 GTSNPN, CDR2 SVGIG (reference sequence). The length of the CDR3 is 12 residues. In DNA form, the CDR3 reads TGTGCCTGGGAAACAGGGAACACTGAAGCTTTCTTT. It translates to CAWETGNTEAFF.

This clone was seen only a few times. One end of the junction varies from germline; a read error may be responsible. V and J are TRBV24-1 and TRBJ2-1; 10 bases map to TRBD2. The CDR3 covers 15 residues. Germline CDR1 KGHDR, CDR2 SFDVKD. The CDR3 DNA reads TGTGCCAGCAGTTCAAGCGGGGGGGCCAGGAATGAGCAGTTCTTC. This gives the protein CASSSSGGARNEQFF.

CDR3 nucleotides: TGTGCCAGCAGCTTGGCCCAGAGCAATCAGCCCCAGCATTTT. As protein: CASSLAQSNQPQHF. This chain connects TRBV5-6 to TRBJ1-5; D unclear. Between the trimmed V and J ends, which lost 0 bases and 1 base, there was a span of 5 bases. Per germline, CDR1 SGHDT and CDR2 YYEEEE. There are 14 residues in the CDR3.

The gene calls are TRBV7-2 and TRBJ2-1; 7 bases fit TRBD2. The CDR3 sequence is 15 residues long. CDR1 is SGHTA, CDR2 FQGNSA, per germline. Trimming took 8 bases from V and 4 from J; bases not matched to a gene: 11. The CDR3 spells CASRTRREGYNEQFF. The CDR3 nucleotides are TGTGCCAGCCGGACCCGGAGGGAGGGTTACAATGAGCAGTTCTTC.

Concerning this clone: This same CDR3 is encoded by further DNA sequences in the sample. The chain employs TRBV27 and TRBJ2-1; 10 nucleotides match TRBD1. From germline, CDR1 is MNHEY and CDR2 SMNVEV (reference sequence). The CDR3 has 15 residues. With 5 bases clipped from V and 8 bases from J, the junction kept 9 bases outside the gene matches. The CDR3 coding sequence is TGTGCCAGCAGTCCCCGACAGGGGGCGGGCGATGAGCAGTTCTTC. It specifies CASSPRQGAGDEQFF.

In nucleotides, the CDR3 is TGCAGTGCTAGTCCAGCGGGGGGCACAGATACGCAGTATTTT. Translated, it gives CSASPAGGTDTQYF. The chain joins TRBV20-1 to TRBJ2-3; 8 bases line up with TRBD2. There are 14 residues in the CDR3. CDR1 is DFQATT, CDR2 SNEGSKA, per germline (reference sequence). With 3 bases clipped from V and 1 base from J, the junction kept 3 bases outside the gene matches.

The chain combines TRBV11-3 with TRBJ2-1, with 11 bases lining up with TRBD2. Trimming removed 5 bases from V and 10 bases from J; junction bases left unmatched: 13. CDR3 size: 16 residues. Germline V gene lookup returns CDR1 SGHNT and CDR2 YENEEA. The CDR3 region is CASSRRLAGSLWEQFF. The CDR3 nucleotides read TGTGCCAGCAGCCGAAGACTAGCGGGATCCCTTTGGGAGCAGTTCTTC.

The chain carries TRBV18 and TRBJ2-3; 16 nucleotides align to TRBD2. The germline CDR1 and CDR2 sequences are KGHSH and LQKENI. Trimming removed 6 bases from V and 4 bases from J; junction bases left unmatched: 7. This CDR3 is 17 amino acids long. The CDR3 loop reads CASSHAGLAGGPDTQYF. In DNA form, the CDR3 reads TGTGCCAGCTCCCATGCGGGACTAGCGGGAGGGCCAGATACGCAGTATTTT.

This chain connects TRBV19 to TRBJ1-1; D might be TRBD1 (6 bases). Germline V CDR1 and CDR2: LNHDA, SQIVND (reference sequence). Trimming took off 3 bases at V and 3 bases at J, with 8 bases between the two ends. This CDR3 is 13 amino acids long. CDR3 sequence (DNA): TGTGCCAGTAGTATTCAGGGGCACACTGAAGCTTTCTTT. Translating it yields CASSIQGHTEAFF.

The chain couples TRBV13 to TRBJ1-4, with a possible D match to TRBD1 (6 bases). Germline CDR1 PRHDT, CDR2 FYEKMQ (reference sequence). Deletions cut 4 bases from V and 5 bases from J, with 11 bases between. This CDR3 is built from 14 residues. The CDR3 sequence is CASSSDSQNEKLFF. CDR3 in DNA: TGTGCCAGCAGCTCGGACAGCCAAAATGAAAAACTGTTTTTT. The full variable domain, completed using reference TRBV13 and TRBJ1-4, is AAGVIQSPRHLIKEKRETATLKCYPIPRHDTVYWYQQGPGQDPQFLISFYEKMQSDKGSIPDRFSAQQFSDYHSELNMSSLELGDSALYFCASSSDSQNEKLFFGSGTQLSVL.

This chain joins TRBV30 and TRBJ1-1; 7 nucleotides match TRBD1. V was clipped by 3 bases and J by 7 bases; unmatched bases: 8. The V gene's germline CDR1 is GTSNPN and CDR2 SVGIG (reference sequence). This CDR3 is built from 13 residues. Here the CDR3 DNA reads TGTGCCTGGAGCGAGACAGGGCCTCTTGAAGCTTTCTTT. Protein sequence: CAWSETGPLEAFF.